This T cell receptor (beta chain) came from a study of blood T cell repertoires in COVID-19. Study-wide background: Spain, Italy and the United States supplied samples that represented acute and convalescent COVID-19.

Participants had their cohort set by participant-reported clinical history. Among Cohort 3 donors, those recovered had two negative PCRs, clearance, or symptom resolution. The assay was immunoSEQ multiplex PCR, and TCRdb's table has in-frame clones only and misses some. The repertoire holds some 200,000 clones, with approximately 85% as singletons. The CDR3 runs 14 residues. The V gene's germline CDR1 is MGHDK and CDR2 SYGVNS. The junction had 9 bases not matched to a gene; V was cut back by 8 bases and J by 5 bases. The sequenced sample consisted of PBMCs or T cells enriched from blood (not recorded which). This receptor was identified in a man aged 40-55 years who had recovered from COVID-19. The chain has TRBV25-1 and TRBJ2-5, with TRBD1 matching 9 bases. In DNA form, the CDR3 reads TGTGCCAGCGGTGGGGGACAGGGTACGGAGACCCAGTACTTC. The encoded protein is CASGGGQGTETQYF.